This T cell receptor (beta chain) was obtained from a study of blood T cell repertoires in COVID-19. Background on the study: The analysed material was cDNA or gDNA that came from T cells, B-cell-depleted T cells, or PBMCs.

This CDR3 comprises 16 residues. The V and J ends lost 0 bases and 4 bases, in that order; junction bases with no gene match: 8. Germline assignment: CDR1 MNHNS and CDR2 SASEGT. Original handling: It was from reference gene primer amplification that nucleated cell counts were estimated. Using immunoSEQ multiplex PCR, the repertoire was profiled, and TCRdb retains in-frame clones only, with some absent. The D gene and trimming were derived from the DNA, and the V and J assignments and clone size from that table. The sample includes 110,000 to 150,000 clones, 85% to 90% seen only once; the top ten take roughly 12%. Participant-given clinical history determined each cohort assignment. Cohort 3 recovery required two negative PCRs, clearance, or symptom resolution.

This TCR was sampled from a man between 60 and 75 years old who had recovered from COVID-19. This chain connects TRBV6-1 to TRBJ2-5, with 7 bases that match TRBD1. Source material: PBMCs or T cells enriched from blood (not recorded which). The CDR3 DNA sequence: TGTGCCAGCAGTGAAGCCAGACAGGGTCGGGGAGAGACCCAGTACTTC. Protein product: CASSEARQGRGETQYF.